These 20 T cell receptor beta chains were all obtained from the same sample, sequenced in a study of OX40 agonist ivuxolimab in advanced cancers. Receptor libraries were prepared by the immunoSEQ multiplex PCR assay. This is the immuneACCESS table as TCRdb keeps it, with only in-frame sequences that have V and J called. A part of the clones is gone; compared with another copy, unresolved V genes explain less than half, and the rest is unexplained. The sample profile shows about 60,000 clones; 90% of them were found once. The leading ten clones occupy approximately 2% of the sample. The source material was CD4+ or CD8+ T cells sorted from blood, sampled in a trial of the OX40 agonist ivuxolimab. Source of these receptors: an adult with an advanced solid tumor such as melanoma, head and neck, liver or kidney cancer.

The chain couples TRBV11-3 to TRBJ2-1; D ambiguous. The V end lost 4 bases, the J end lost 6 bases, and 22 bases lay between the germline ends. This CDR3 has 17 residues. Germline loops: CDR1 SGHNT, CDR2 YENEEA. CDR3 region: CASSSDRAVSSGNEQFF. The CDR3 DNA reads as TGTGCCAGCAGCTCAGATCGGGCCGTTAGTTCCGGCAATGAGCAGTTCTTC.

This chain links TRBV10-3 with TRBJ1-5, with D hard to call. V shed 2 bases and J shed 1 base, with 0 bases lying between them. CDR1 and CDR2 from the germline V gene are ENHRY and SYGVKD. The CDR3 is 12 residues long. Written as DNA, the CDR3 is TGTGCCATCAGTGAGAGCAATCAGCCCCAGCATTTT. Its translation is CAISESNQPQHF.

The rearrangement joins TRBV9 to TRBJ1-2; TRBD1 agrees at 9 bases. This CDR3 comprises 14 residues. The germline CDR1 and CDR2 sequences are SGDLS and YYNGEE. With V trimmed by 2 bases and J by 4 bases, 3 bases remained unmatched. CDR3 DNA sequence: TGTGCCAGCAGCGTTACGACAGGGGGCTATGGCTACACCTTC. This codes for CASSVTTGGYGYTF.

The V and J genes are TRBV11-2 and TRBJ2-2; tentatively, D is TRBD2 (6 bases). V was cut by 5 bases and J by 4 bases, with 17 bases left in between. The CDR3 loop spans 16 amino acids. The V gene's germline CDR1 is SGHAT and CDR2 FQNNGV. The CDR3 loop is CASSPLGGGFTGELFF. CDR3 in DNA: TGTGCCAGCAGCCCCCTCGGGGGAGGATTCACCGGGGAGCTGTTTTTT.

This rearrangement joins TRBV28 to TRBJ2-7; 11 nucleotides match TRBD2. The J segment lost 4 bases and the V segment lost 6 bases, leaving 8 bases of the junction unmatched. CDR1 is MDHEN, CDR2 SYDVKM, per germline. There are 15 residues in the CDR3. The CDR3: CASRSEGLAVYEQYF. CDR3 nucleotide sequence: TGTGCCAGCAGGTCCGAGGGACTAGCGGTTTACGAGCAGTACTTC. Based on the CDR3 plus reference TRBV28 and TRBJ2-7, the full variable domain is DVKVTQSSRYLVKRTGEKVFLECVQDMDHENMFWYRQDPGLGLRLIYFSYDVKMKEKGDIPEGYSVSREKKERFSLILESASTNQTSMYLCASRSEGLAVYEQYFGPGTRLTVT.

The gene calls are TRBV10-3 and TRBJ1-6; D is possibly TRBD1 (6 bases). Trimming removed 3 bases from V and 4 bases from J, with 13 bases in between. The CDR3 totals 16 residues. Germline values: CDR1 ENHRY, CDR2 SYGVKD. CDR3 nucleotides: TGTGCCATCAGTGAAACAGGGAGTACTTATAATTCACCCCTCCACTTT. Residues: CAISETGSTYNSPLHF.

The genes are TRBV10-1 and TRBJ1-1; D gene ambiguous. CDR1 WNHNN and CDR2 SYGVQD come from the germline V gene (reference sequence). Trimming took 2 bases from V and 0 from J, leaving 13 bases between them. This CDR3 is 16 amino acids long. CDR3 coding DNA: TGCGCCAGCAGTGAGCCCCCCCACAATATGAACACTGAAGCTTTCTTT. Residues: CASSEPPHNMNTEAFF.

The chain uses TRBV5-1 and TRBJ1-3, with 7 bases aligning to TRBD1. The J segment lost 2 bases and the V segment lost 4 bases, leaving 9 bases of the junction unmatched. The germline V gene encodes CDR1 SGHRS and CDR2 YFSETQ. The CDR3 runs to 16 residues. The CDR3 coding sequence is TGCGCCAGCAGCGGGAGGGGAACAGGGGCTGGAAACACCATATATTTT. As protein: CASSGRGTGAGNTIYF.

The chain has TRBV28 and TRBJ1-5; D is ambiguous. The germline CDR1 and CDR2 sequences are MDHEN and SYDVKM. The V and J ends lost 2 bases and 2 bases respectively, with 10 bases between them. CDR3 length: 15 amino acids. The CDR3 region has the DNA TGTGCCAGCAGTTTAACGGGTTCCCGCAATCAGCCCCAGCATTTT. Translation: CASSLTGSRNQPQHF.

This sequence joins TRBV11-2 and TRBJ2-2, with D unclear. The CDR3 totals 13 residues. Trimming shortened V by 3 bases and J by 4 bases, and 6 bases separated the two germline ends. Germline V gives CDR1 SGHAT, CDR2 FQNNGV. This CDR3 reads CASSFGSTGELFF. The CDR3 region has the DNA TGTGCCAGCAGCTTTGGCAGCACCGGGGAGCTGTTTTTT.

V gene TRBV7-2 combines with J gene TRBJ1-1, with 7 bases lining up with TRBD1. Per the germline V gene, CDR1 is SGHTA and CDR2 is FQGNSA. Trimming removed 3 bases from V and 7 bases from J; junction bases left unmatched: 5. The CDR3 length is 13 residues. This CDR3 reads CASSLTGIGEAFF. The CDR3 DNA reads as TGTGCCAGCAGCTTGACAGGGATTGGTGAAGCTTTCTTT.

J is TRBJ2-7 and V is TRBV18; D remains unclear. Germline V lookup: CDR1 KGHSH, CDR2 LQKENI. V was shortened by 2 bases and J by 2 bases, with 7 bases between the two germline ends. The CDR3 has 13 residues. The CDR3 protein is CASSPVNTYEQYF. The CDR3 nucleotides read TGTGCCAGCTCACCAGTCAACACCTACGAGCAGTACTTC.

V usage is TRBV11-2 and J usage is TRBJ1-1; unclear D gene. From germline, CDR1 is SGHAT and CDR2 FQNNGV. V was shortened by 1 base and J by 4 bases, with 10 bases between the two germline ends. The CDR3 consists of 14 residues. The CDR3, as DNA: TGTGCCAGCAGCTTAGTCATAAGTGTCACTGAAGCTTTCTTT. It encodes CASSLVISVTEAFF.

The rearrangement joins TRBV6-5 to TRBJ2-3; D not resolved. Germline V gives CDR1 MNHEY, CDR2 SVGAGI. V dropped 4 bases and J dropped 3 bases, with 17 bases sitting between them. The CDR3 consists of 16 residues. The CDR3 spells CASSSGPRMGTDTQYF. The CDR3 DNA reads TGTGCCAGCAGTTCTGGGCCCCGAATGGGGACAGATACGCAGTATTTT.

For the CDR3, the DNA is TGTGCCAGCACGGGCCAGGGTGAAAAACTGTTTTTT. This codes for CASTGQGEKLFF. The chain carries TRBV6-5 and TRBJ1-4; D may be TRBD1 (5 bases). This CDR3 has 12 amino acids. The V and J ends lost 7 bases and 7 bases respectively, with 10 bases between them. The germline gives CDR1 MNHEY, CDR2 SVGAGI.

The rearrangement uses TRBV19 and TRBJ2-3; D gene ambiguous. CDR1 is LNHDA, CDR2 SQIVND, per germline (reference sequence). Trimming took off 2 bases at V and 1 base at J, with 13 bases between the two ends. The CDR3 totals 16 residues. This CDR3 is CASSINPRTGTDTQYF. In DNA form, the CDR3 reads TGTGCCAGTAGTATAAACCCACGCACCGGCACAGATACGCAGTATTTT.

This rearrangement joins TRBV5-1 to TRBJ1-3; 12 bases line up with TRBD1. Germline V gene sequence: CDR1 SGHRS, CDR2 YFSETQ. The CDR3 runs 18 residues. After removal of 4 bases from V and 0 bases from J, the junction contained 8 bases not matched to a gene. CDR3 protein: CASSAAGTGGASGNTIYF. The CDR3 DNA sequence: TGCGCCAGCAGCGCCGCCGGGACAGGGGGCGCCTCTGGAAACACCATATATTTT.

The chain couples TRBV27 to TRBJ1-5; D is unclear. This CDR3 spans 13 amino acids. Germline-derived CDR1 and CDR2 are MNHEY and SMNVEV (reference sequence). Between the trimmed V and J ends, which lost 6 bases and 0 bases, there was a span of 6 bases. The CDR3 protein is CASRRVSNQPQHF. In DNA form, the CDR3 reads TGTGCCAGCAGGAGGGTTAGCAATCAGCCCCAGCATTTT.

The gene calls are TRBV29-1 and TRBJ2-7, with TRBD1 matching 12 bases. The V segment lost 2 bases and the J segment 7 bases; nucleotides outside the gene matches: 6. The CDR3 covers 14 residues. CDR1 and CDR2 from the germline V gene are SQVTM and ANQGSEA. This CDR3 reads CSVERGQGAGEQYF. The CDR3 DNA follows: TGCAGCGTTGAACGGGGACAGGGGGCGGGGGAGCAGTACTTC.

The genes are TRBV15 and TRBJ2-2; possibly TRBD1 for D (5 bases). The germline V and J ends were trimmed by 8 bases and 4 bases, with 14 bases remaining between them. This CDR3 contains 14 residues. In germline, CDR1 is LNHNV, CDR2 YYDKDF (reference sequence). DNA for the CDR3: TGTGCCACCGACCCAGGGTTGCGCACCGGGGAGCTGTTTTTT. Its protein is CATDPGLRTGELFF.